These 26 T cell receptor beta chains originate from one sample sequenced in a study of blood T cell repertoires in COVID-19 (dated by TCRdb to about 2020). To prepare the library, the immunoSEQ multiplex PCR assay was applied. TCRdb carries this immuneACCESS record with in-frame sequences only. Its versions omit some clonotypes, under half of them owing to an unresolved V gene in the studies checked, with the rest unexplained. The sample contains 100,000 to 150,000 clones, about 80% of them found a single time. Under 45% of the sample comes from the top ten. The sample taken for sequencing was peripheral blood. Receptors originate from a man aged 35 to 55 with active or convalescent COVID-19.

The J gene is TRBJ2-5, the V gene TRBV19; 9 bases align to TRBD1. The junction had 10 bases not matched to a gene; V was cut back by 6 bases and J by 5 bases. In germline, CDR1 is LNHDA, CDR2 SQIVND (reference sequence). The CDR3 has 15 residues. The CDR3, as DNA: TGTGCCAGTAGCCAAACAGGGGGCGCCTTGGAGACCCAGTACTTC. Protein sequence: CASSQTGGALETQYF. Combining the CDR3 with reference TRBV19 and TRBJ2-5 gives the whole variable domain DGGITQSPKYLFRKEGQNVTLSCEQNLNHDAMYWYRQDPGQGLRLIYYSQIVNDFQKGDIAEGYSVSREKKESFPLTVTSAQKNPTAFYLCASSQTGGALETQYFGPGTRLLVL.

The chain is built from TRBV11-2 and TRBJ2-7; no definite D call. The CDR3 consists of 14 residues. Germline V gene data show CDR1 as SGHAT and CDR2 as FQNNGV. Deletions cut 0 bases from V and 1 base from J, with 7 bases between. In DNA form, the CDR3 reads TGTGCCAGCAGCTTAGATCCCCTTTCCTACGAGCAGTACTTC. This sequence encodes CASSLDPLSYEQYF.

CDR3 sequence reads: CSALAFPYEQYF. The CDR3 coding sequence is TGCAGCGCTCTAGCGTTCCCCTACGAGCAGTACTTC. This chain links TRBV29-1 with TRBJ2-7; a possible D gene is TRBD2 (6 bases). Germline CDR1 is SQVTM and CDR2 is ANQGSEA. The CDR3 runs to 12 residues. Trimming pared 7 bases from V and 2 bases from J, leaving 12 bases between.

This rearrangement joins TRBV28 to TRBJ2-1; 8 bases are shared with TRBD2. The germline gives CDR1 MDHEN, CDR2 SYDVKM. The trim removed 7 bases at V and 8 bases at J, leaving 16 bases unmatched. This CDR3 has 16 residues. The CDR3 nucleotides read TGTGCCAGCACCGGCGGGGGGCCCCCGTTCGGGGATGAGCAGTTCTTC. The encoded protein is CASTGGGPPFGDEQFF.

This chain joins TRBV10-3 and TRBJ1-2; D unresolved. CDR3 length: 12 amino acids. With 8 bases removed from V and 8 bases from J, the gap between germline ends came to 15 bases. Germline V gives CDR1 ENHRY, CDR2 SYGVKD. The CDR3 spells CAIAANLGGYTF. DNA for the CDR3: TGTGCCATCGCGGCTAACCTTGGGGGCTACACCTTC.

The genes are TRBV5-1 and TRBJ1-1; D remains unclear. CDR1 is SGHRS, CDR2 YFSETQ, per germline. The CDR3 has 14 amino acids. Trimming shortened V by 0 bases and J by 8 bases, and 14 bases separated the two germline ends. In DNA, the CDR3 is TGCGCCAGCAGCTTGGGGTACGAGGGCGGGGAAGCTTTCTTT. Its translation: CASSLGYEGGEAFF.

This clone appeared a single time. The chain employs TRBV10-3 and TRBJ1-5; D possibly corresponds to TRBD1 (5 bases). The CDR3 has 15 residues. Germline values: CDR1 ENHRY, CDR2 SYGVKD. V dropped 10 bases and J dropped 0 bases, with 16 bases sitting between them. The CDR3 reads CASTFDGGSNQPQHF. CDR3 coding DNA: TGTGCCAGTACTTTTGACGGGGGTAGCAATCAGCCCCAGCATTTT.

The rearrangement uses TRBV18 and TRBJ2-1; 10 bases agree with TRBD2. Unmatched junction bases numbered 5, after V lost 3 bases and J lost 0 bases. CDR3 length: 17 residues. The germline CDR1 and CDR2 sequences are KGHSH and LQKENI. The DNA for the CDR3 is TGTGCCAGCTCACCTAGCGGGGGGCGTAGCTCCTACAATGAGCAGTTCTTC. Translation gives CASSPSGGRSSYNEQFF.

This clone has a single count. The chain employs TRBV5-1 and TRBJ2-3; D remains unclear. CDR3 length: 16 residues. Trimming pared 4 bases from V and 2 bases from J, leaving 17 bases between. Germline-derived CDR1 and CDR2 are SGHRS and YFSETQ. CDR3 amino acids: CASSLMRPPSTDTQYF. CDR3 in DNA: TGCGCCAGCAGCCTGATGCGGCCGCCTTCCACAGATACGCAGTATTTT. Using reference TRBV5-1 and TRBJ2-3 for the parts outside the CDR3, the full variable domain is KAGVTQTPRYLIKTRGQQVTLSCSPISGHRSVSWYQQTPGQGLQFLFEYFSETQRNKGNFPGRFSGRQFSNSRSEMNVSTLELGDSALYLCASSLMRPPSTDTQYFGPGTRLTVL.

CDR3 DNA: TGTGCCAGTAGTAGGGGGGGACATTTGAATGCTGAAGCTTTCTTT. Amino acid sequence: CASSRGGHLNAEAFF. The genes are TRBV19 and TRBJ1-1; tentative D call: TRBD1 (6 bases). This CDR3 has 15 residues. V lost 4 bases and J lost 6, with 18 bases in between. Germline CDR1 is LNHDA and CDR2 is SQIVND (reference sequence). The variable domain in full, completed from reference TRBV19 and TRBJ1-1, reads DGGITQSPKYLFRKEGQNVTLSCEQNLNHDAMYWYRQDPGQGLRLIYYSQIVNDFQKGDIAEGYSVSREKKESFPLTVTSAQKNPTAFYLCASSRGGHLNAEAFFGQGTRLTVV.

The genes are TRBV19 and TRBJ1-1; D may be TRBD1 (5 bases). The germline V gene has CDR1 LNHDA and CDR2 SQIVND (reference sequence). The length of the CDR3 is 17 residues. Trimming took 6 bases from V and 0 from J, leaving 20 bases between them. The CDR3 protein is CASSAGGKDWVNTEAFF. CDR3 coding DNA: TGTGCCAGTAGCGCTGGGGGGAAGGATTGGGTGAACACTGAAGCTTTCTTT.

This clone appeared many times. One end of the junction does not line up with germline, which may come from a read error. V is TRBV6-5 and J is TRBJ2-2, with D hard to call. CDR1 and CDR2 (germline): MNHEY, SVGAGI. There are 13 residues in the CDR3. The CDR3 DNA follows: TGTGCCAGCAGTGACTCAAGCCCCGGGGAGCTGTTTTTT. Its translation: CASSDSSPGELFF.

This chain uses TRBV7-3 with TRBJ2-2; 10 bases agree with TRBD2. The CDR3 spans 19 residues. CDR1 is SGHTA, CDR2 FQGTGA, per germline. V was clipped by 5 bases and J by 6 bases; unmatched bases: 18. CDR3 sequence reads: CASSMRGSGRKPAPGELFF. The DNA for the CDR3 is TGTGCCAGCAGCATGAGGGGTAGCGGGAGGAAGCCCGCCCCCGGGGAGCTGTTTTTT.

The J gene is TRBJ1-5, the V gene TRBV6-5; D is possibly TRBD1 (5 bases). V gave up 6 bases and J gave up 3 bases, with 15 bases separating them. Germline-derived CDR1 and CDR2 are MNHEY and SVGAGI. The CDR3 spans 15 residues. The CDR3 loop reads CASSAREGINQPQHF. CDR3 nucleotides: TGTGCCAGCAGCGCCAGGGAAGGGATCAATCAGCCCCAGCATTTT.

This chain links TRBV30 with TRBJ1-3, with 7 nucleotides matching TRBD1. The CDR3 is 14 amino acids. The junction had 8 bases not matched to a gene; V was cut back by 5 bases and J by 4 bases. CDR1 is GTSNPN, CDR2 SVGIG, per germline (reference sequence). CDR3 nucleotides: TGTGCCTGGCGAGACAGGGACGGCGGAAACACCATATATTTT. Translation: CAWRDRDGGNTIYF.

Only one count was recorded for this clone. The chain couples TRBV10-3 to TRBJ1-5; tentative D call: TRBD1 (5 bases). Trimming left V 0 bases short and J 3 bases short, with 9 bases between. Germline V gene sequence: CDR1 ENHRY, CDR2 SYGVKD. This CDR3 comprises 15 residues. CDR3 residues: CAISESGGNNQPQHF. The CDR3 nucleotides are TGTGCCATCAGTGAGTCGGGGGGGAACAATCAGCCCCAGCATTTT.

The chain is built from TRBV5-1 and TRBJ1-1; 7 bases line up with TRBD1. CDR1 and CDR2 (germline): SGHRS, YFSETQ. The CDR3 has 12 residues. Unmatched junction bases numbered 1, after V lost 4 bases and J lost 4 bases. Written as DNA, the CDR3 is TGCGCCAGCAGCACAGGGGTCACTGAAGCTTTCTTT. This sequence encodes CASSTGVTEAFF. The full variable domain, completed using reference TRBV5-1 and TRBJ1-1, is KAGVTQTPRYLIKTRGQQVTLSCSPISGHRSVSWYQQTPGQGLQFLFEYFSETQRNKGNFPGRFSGRQFSNSRSEMNVSTLELGDSALYLCASSTGVTEAFFGQGTRLTVV.

This chain links TRBV12-3 or TRBV12-4 with TRBJ1-2; D uncertain. V was trimmed by 3 bases and J by 8 bases, leaving 13 bases between them. This CDR3 contains 13 residues. The chain's CDR3 is CASSLGTDKGYTF. DNA of the CDR3: TGTGCCAGCAGTTTGGGCACCGATAAGGGCTACACCTTC.

The V gene is TRBV6-2 or TRBV6-3, the J gene TRBJ1-5, with 7 bases identical to TRBD1. The CDR3 has 15 residues. With V trimmed by 5 bases and J by 1 base, 5 bases remained unmatched. Per the germline V gene, CDR1 is MNHEY and CDR2 is SVGEGT. This CDR3 reads CASSTIRGSNQPQHF. The CDR3 DNA is TGTGCCAGCAGTACAATCAGGGGGAGCAATCAGCCCCAGCATTTT.

The rearrangement joins TRBV28 to TRBJ2-7, with 10 nucleotides matching TRBD1. This CDR3 comprises 15 residues. Germline V gene sequence: CDR1 MDHEN, CDR2 SYDVKM. V gave up 8 bases and J gave up 4 bases; unmatched junction bases: 11. CDR3 sequence: CASSNLGQGGYEQYF. CDR3 DNA sequence: TGTGCCAGCTCCAATCTTGGACAGGGGGGGTACGAGCAGTACTTC.

The rearrangement joins TRBV7-2 to TRBJ2-1; TRBD2 matches at 9 bases. The V gene end was trimmed by 5 bases and the J gene end by 7 bases; junction bases not matched to a gene: 12. Germline V lookup: CDR1 SGHTA, CDR2 FQGNSA. This CDR3 has 16 residues. The DNA for the CDR3 is TGTGCCAGCAGCGCGGCCAGCGGGAGGTCTTCAAATGAGCAGTTCTTC. Its protein product is CASSAASGRSSNEQFF. The entire variable domain, with the rest obtained from reference TRBV7-2 and TRBJ2-1, is as follows: GAGVSQSPSNKVTEKGKDVELRCDPISGHTALYWYRQSLGQGLEFLIYFQGNSAPDKSGLPSDRFSAERTGGSVSTLTIQRTQQEDSAVYLCASSAASGRSSNEQFFGPGTRLTVL.

This chain joins TRBV6-5 and TRBJ1-5; maybe TRBD1 (6 bases). The CDR3 consists of 15 residues. Trimming left V 0 bases short and J 5 bases short, with 11 bases between. Germline lookup yields CDR1 MNHEY and CDR2 SVGAGI. The CDR3 DNA follows: TGTGCCAGCAGTTACTCGATAGGGGGATATCAGCCCCAGCATTTT. This codes for CASSYSIGGYQPQHF.

This clone was seen only a few times. V and J are TRBV5-1 and TRBJ1-1; perhaps TRBD1 as D (5 bases). The V end was cut by 3 bases, the J end by 5 bases, with 14 bases between. This CDR3 comprises 14 residues. The germline V gene has CDR1 SGHRS and CDR2 YFSETQ. The CDR3 DNA is TGCGCCAGCAGCTGGGCGGGGGGAGAAACTGAAGCTTTCTTT. It specifies CASSWAGGETEAFF.

The chain uses TRBV28 and TRBJ1-2; no clear D gene. Trimming left V 6 bases short and J 0 bases short, with 5 bases between. This CDR3 is 12 amino acids long. Germline V gives CDR1 MDHEN, CDR2 SYDVKM. CDR3 sequence (DNA): TGTGCCAGCAGCCCGGCTAACTATGGCTACACCTTC. Its translation is CASSPANYGYTF.

This chain connects TRBV9 to TRBJ2-1, with D possibly TRBD1 on 6 matching bases. Germline loops: CDR1 SGDLS, CDR2 YYNGEE. The CDR3 has 15 amino acids. Trimming removed 3 bases from V and 3 bases from J, with 13 bases in between. The CDR3: CASSAAGEYYNEQFF. The DNA for the CDR3 is TGTGCCAGCAGCGCCGCAGGGGAGTACTACAATGAGCAGTTCTTC.

This clone was found a few times. The chain is built from TRBV30 and TRBJ2-7; 8 bases map to TRBD2. Trimming cost V 3 bases and J 0 bases; bases outside gene matches: 4. Germline CDR1 is GTSNPN and CDR2 is SVGIG (reference sequence). The CDR3 runs 14 residues. Here the CDR3 reads CAWSGSGGSYEQYF. In DNA form, the CDR3 reads TGTGCCTGGAGCGGGAGCGGGGGCTCCTACGAGCAGTACTTC. The complete variable domain, with remaining parts taken from reference TRBV30 and TRBJ2-7, reads SQTIHQWPATLVQPVGSPLSLECTVEGTSNPNLYWYRQAAGRGLQLLFYSVGIGQISSEVPQNLSASRPQDRQFILSSKKLLLSDSGFYLCAWSGSGGSYEQYFGPGTRLTVT.